Each of the 15 T cell receptor beta chains below was sequenced from the same sample in a study of cytomegalovirus exposure and HLA in healthy donors. PCR amplification relied on 60 Vbeta primers (plus 13 Jbeta primers). Clones were sequenced by immunoSEQ multiplex PCR, and TCRdb holds only the in-frame ones, with some missing. The sample holds roughly 100,000 clones, 65% to 80% seen once. The sample taken for sequencing was PBMCs. The receptors come from a male donor in good health and CMV-seronegative.

The chain is built from TRBV28 and TRBJ2-2, with TRBD1 matching 8 bases. CDR3 length: 14 amino acids. Unmatched junction bases numbered 2, after V lost 3 bases and J lost 5 bases. Per the germline V gene, CDR1 is MDHEN and CDR2 is SYDVKM. The CDR3 loop reads CASSFWTGTGELFF. CDR3 in DNA: TGTGCCAGCAGTTTCTGGACAGGGACCGGGGAGCTGTTTTTT.

V gene TRBV7-2 combines with J gene TRBJ1-1; D unresolved. The CDR3 covers 13 residues. Trimming took off 2 bases at V and 1 base at J, with 5 bases between the two ends. Germline V gene lookup returns CDR1 SGHTA and CDR2 FQGNSA. The CDR3 reads CASSLLQNTEAFF. In DNA, the CDR3 is TGTGCCAGCAGCTTATTACAGAACACTGAAGCTTTCTTT.

V usage is TRBV7-9 and J usage is TRBJ1-2, with a possible D match to TRBD1 (6 bases). V was pared by 4 bases and J by 3 bases, with 9 bases between. The germline V gene encodes CDR1 SEHNR and CDR2 FQNEAQ (reference sequence). CDR3 length: 13 residues. The CDR3, as DNA: TGTGCCAGCAGCTCCAGGACAGACTATGGCTACACCTTC. The encoded protein is CASSSRTDYGYTF.

The J gene is TRBJ1-2, the V gene TRBV7-2; 9 bases align to TRBD1. The CDR3 covers 15 residues. Looked up from germline, CDR1 is SGHTA and CDR2 is FQGNSA. The J segment lost 4 bases and the V segment lost 5 bases, leaving 8 bases of the junction unmatched. The CDR3 coding sequence is TGTGCCAGCAGCCCGCTAACGGGACAGGGCTATGGCTACACCTTC. Translating gives CASSPLTGQGYGYTF.

This clone has only a few counts. V gene TRBV29-1 combines with J gene TRBJ1-1; weak D call: TRBD1 (6 bases). CDR3 length: 13 residues. V was pared by 5 bases and J by 3 bases, with 13 bases between. Germline CDR1 reads SQVTM; CDR2 reads ANQGSEA. CDR3 coding DNA: TGCAGCGTTCCCGGGACATGGGACACTGAAGCTTTCTTT. Its protein is CSVPGTWDTEAFF. Full variable domain (rest looked up from reference TRBV29-1 and TRBJ1-1): SAVISQKPSRDICQRGTSLTIQCQVDSQVTMMFWYRQQPGQSLTLIATANQGSEATYESGFVIDKFPISRPNLTFSTLTVSNMSPEDSSIYLCSVPGTWDTEAFFGQGTRLTVV.

V is TRBV21-1 and J is TRBJ2-3; the table assigns TRBD2, which was not confirmed against the DNA. TRBV21-1 constitutes a pseudogene. The CDR3 consists of 19 residues. CDR3 loop: CASSPGEGLASLGTDTQYF. The CDR3 nucleotides read TGTGCCAGCAGCCCGGGGGAGGGACTAGCGAGCTTGGGCACAGATACGCAGTATTTT.

The V gene is TRBV20-1, the J gene TRBJ2-7; TRBD2 might be the D (5 bases). The CDR3 is 11 amino acids. The germline V gene has CDR1 DFQATT and CDR2 SNEGSKA (reference sequence). Trimming took 6 bases from V and 3 from J, leaving 9 bases between them. The CDR3 loop reads CSATGNYEQYF. The DNA of the CDR3 is TGCAGTGCCACGGGAAACTACGAGCAGTACTTC.

This rearrangement joins TRBV5-1 to TRBJ2-2, with D possibly TRBD1 on 5 matching bases. V was pared by 4 bases and J by 0 bases, with 7 bases between. Germline lookup yields CDR1 SGHRS and CDR2 YFSETQ. This CDR3 spans 14 amino acids. CDR3 DNA sequence: TGCGCCAGCAGCATGACAGCGAACACCGGGGAGCTGTTTTTT. It translates to CASSMTANTGELFF.

This chain uses TRBV27 with TRBJ2-7; 7 bases agree with TRBD1. The CDR3 is made up of 14 amino acids. Looked up from germline, CDR1 is MNHEY and CDR2 is SMNVEV (reference sequence). The junction had 8 bases not matched to a gene; V was cut back by 4 bases and J by 5 bases. The CDR3: CASSSRQGGHEQYF. The CDR3 DNA reads as TGTGCCAGCAGTTCCCGACAGGGCGGGCACGAGCAGTACTTC.

The CDR3 spells CAWKHRTGKNQPQHF. The CDR3 DNA follows: TGTGCCTGGAAGCACAGGACAGGGAAAAATCAGCCCCAGCATTTT. The chain is built from TRBV30 and TRBJ1-5, with 8 bases aligning to TRBD1. CDR1 GTSNPN and CDR2 SVGIG come from the germline V gene (reference sequence). V lost 4 bases and J lost 4; bases outside the gene matches: 9. The CDR3 runs 15 residues.

V and J are TRBV11-3 and TRBJ2-1, with D tentatively TRBD2 (6 bases). Per germline, CDR1 SGHNT and CDR2 YENEEA. This CDR3 spans 13 amino acids. Deletions cut 4 bases from V and 6 bases from J, with 10 bases between. In DNA, the CDR3 is TGTGCCAGCAGCTACCGGGACTCCAATGAGCAGTTCTTC. Encoded protein: CASSYRDSNEQFF.

In this sample, this clone turned up once. The chain couples TRBV6-1 to TRBJ2-3, with D tentatively TRBD2 (5 bases). Looked up from germline, CDR1 is MNHNS and CDR2 is SASEGT. V gave up 1 base and J gave up 2 bases, with 10 bases separating them. The CDR3 is 15 residues long. CDR3 sequence: CASSEEAGLTDTQYF. The DNA for the CDR3 is TGTGCCAGCAGTGAAGAAGCAGGACTCACAGATACGCAGTATTTT.

With regard to this clone: Other DNA sequences in this specimen translate into the identical CDR3. The gene calls are TRBV19 and TRBJ2-5; D might be TRBD2 (7 bases). Germline values: CDR1 LNHDA, CDR2 SQIVND (reference sequence). The CDR3 extends over 19 amino acids. The ends were cut back, 3 bases at V and 4 bases at J, with 27 bases in the middle. CDR3 sequence: CASSMSGRGRAGARETQYF. CDR3 DNA sequence: TGTGCCAGTAGTATGTCGGGGAGGGGGAGGGCAGGGGCTAGAGAGACCCAGTACTTC.

J is TRBJ1-4 and V is TRBV2, with TRBD1 matching over 11 bases. Per germline, CDR1 SNHLY and CDR2 FYNNEI. J lost 8 bases, V lost 4 bases, and 3 bases had no gene match. This CDR3 spans 14 amino acids. As DNA, the CDR3 is TGTGCCAGCAGTGGGGACAGGGGGGGAGAAAAACTGTTTTTT. Translation gives CASSGDRGGEKLFF.

Only a few counts were recorded for this clone. The V gene is TRBV4-1, the J gene TRBJ2-3, with no clear D. CDR3 length: 14 residues. Trimming took 6 bases from V and 0 from J, leaving 10 bases between them. Germline lookup yields CDR1 MGHRA and CDR2 YSYEKL. In nucleotides, the CDR3 is TGCGCCAGCAGGGCGGAAATTAGCACAGATACGCAGTATTTT. It is translated as CASRAEISTDTQYF.